The 32 T cell receptor beta chains given below trace back to one sample, sequenced in a study of T cell repertoires in cytomegalovirus infection. TCRdb recomputed calls from the reads with MiXCR, one row per CDR3 protein. The sample carries under 150,000 distinct CDR3 sequences, 7% to 9.5% recorded once. The sample was PBMCs. These TCRs come from a human donor in good health (CMV status not recorded). Some clones in this sample may be carry-over from other donors' samples.

This clonotype was observed a few times. The chain links TRBV5-1 to TRBJ2-2, with 7 bases matching TRBD2. There are 13 residues in the CDR3. The ends lost 4 bases at V and 11 bases at J; junction bases unmatched: 8. Germline CDR1 reads SGHRS; CDR2 reads YFSETQ. The CDR3 reads CASSKGTNNELFF. DNA for the CDR3: TGCGCCAGCAGCAAAGGGACTAACAACGAGCTGTTTTTT.

V is TRBV2 and J is TRBJ1-6, with a possible D match to TRBD1 (5 bases). V lost 5 bases and J 6 bases, leaving 11 bases between the germline ends. Germline assignment: CDR1 SNHLY and CDR2 FYNNEI. The CDR3 contains 14 residues. The CDR3, as DNA: TGTGCCAGCAGTCCGACAGCGATTAATTCACCCCTCCACTTT. Translating gives CASSPTAINSPLHF.

This clonotype appeared many times. This chain connects TRBV7-8 to TRBJ2-1; possibly TRBD2 for D (6 bases). The CDR3 extends over 15 amino acids. V lost 5 bases to trimming and J lost 6 bases, with 17 bases between them. The germline V gene encodes CDR1 SGHVS and CDR2 FQNEAQ. The DNA of the CDR3 is TGTGCCAGCAGCCCGGAGACTAGACTGGGCAATGAGCAGTTCTTC. Encoded protein: CASSPETRLGNEQFF. Supplemented by reference TRBV7-8 and TRBJ2-1, the full variable domain reads GAGVSQSPRYKVAKRGQDVALRCDPISGHVSLFWYQQALGQGPEFLTYFQNEAQLDKSGLPSDRFFAERPEGSVSTLKIQRTQQEDSAVYLCASSPETRLGNEQFFGPGTRLTVL.

This clonotype was found a few times. The chain is built from TRBV28 and TRBJ2-2, with TRBD1 matching over 9 bases. V shed 5 bases, J shed 3 bases, and the junction held 1 base outside the gene matches. The CDR3 has 14 residues. CDR1 and CDR2 from the germline V gene are MDHEN and SYDVKM. CDR3 sequence reads: CASSRQGDTGELFF. For the CDR3, the DNA is TGTGCCAGCAGTCGACAGGGGGACACCGGGGAGCTGTTTTTT.

This clonotype has ten or more counts. The J gene is TRBJ2-3, the V gene TRBV5-1; TRBD2 aligns across 10 bases. The CDR3 totals 15 residues. With 4 bases clipped from V and 2 bases from J, the junction kept 4 bases outside the gene matches. Per the germline V gene, CDR1 is SGHRS and CDR2 is YFSETQ. The CDR3 DNA reads TGCGCCAGCAGCAAACTAGCGGGGCCCACAGATACGCAGTATTTT. Its translation is CASSKLAGPTDTQYF.

V usage is TRBV5-8 and J usage is TRBJ2-2; no firm D call. This CDR3 spans 14 amino acids. Germline V CDR1 and CDR2: SGHTS, YDEGEE. With 2 bases removed from V and 4 bases from J, the gap between germline ends came to 9 bases. The CDR3 region is CASSLKRFTGELFF. The CDR3 bases are TGTGCCAGCAGCTTAAAACGCTTCACCGGGGAGCTGTTTTTT. Together with reference TRBV5-8 and TRBJ2-2, the CDR3 gives the full variable domain: EAGVTQSPTHLIKTRGQQATLRCSPISGHTSVYWYQQALGLGLQFLLWYDEGEERNRGNFPPRFSGRQFPNYSSELNVNALELEDSALYLCASSLKRFTGELFFGEGSRLTVL.

This clonotype was found a few times. This rearrangement joins TRBV20-1 to TRBJ2-7; 7 nucleotides agree with TRBD1. Germline V gives CDR1 DFQATT, CDR2 SNEGSKA (reference sequence). Trimming at V came to 2 bases and at J to 7 bases, leaving 14 bases not matched to a gene. The CDR3 contains 15 residues. The DNA for the CDR3 is TGCAGTGCTAGACCGGGACAGTCAAGGGGGTGGGAGCAGTACTTC. It specifies CSARPGQSRGWEQYF.

This clonotype was found a few times. The gene calls are TRBV12-3 or TRBV12-4 and TRBJ1-4; D gene ambiguous. This CDR3 comprises 13 residues. V was pared by 5 bases and J by 5 bases, with 9 bases between. CDR3 sequence reads: CASSLNRNEKLFF. DNA for the CDR3: TGTGCCAGCAGTCTCAACCGAAATGAAAAACTGTTTTTT.

This clonotype was found many times. The rearrangement links TRBV29-1 to TRBJ1-4, with a weak D call TRBD1 (5 bases). Trimming took 4 bases from V and 0 from J, leaving 15 bases between them. Germline V gives CDR1 SQVTM, CDR2 ANQGSEA. The CDR3 has 16 amino acids. DNA of the CDR3: TGCAGCGTTGGGGGGGTATCTTCGGCAACTAATGAAAAACTGTTTTTT. As protein: CSVGGVSSATNEKLFF. Using reference TRBV29-1 and TRBJ1-4 for the parts outside the CDR3, the full variable domain is SAVISQKPSRDICQRGTSLTIQCQVDSQVTMMFWYRQQPGQSLTLIATANQGSEATYESGFVIDKFPISRPNLTFSTLTVSNMSPEDSSIYLCSVGGVSSATNEKLFFGSGTQLSVL.

This clonotype was found a few times. The CDR3 bases are TGTGCCAGCAGTTATCACGGTACTGGAAACACCATATATTTT. It translates to CASSYHGTGNTIYF. The V and J genes are TRBV12-3 or TRBV12-4 and TRBJ1-3, with D hard to call. Trimming cost V 4 bases and J 2 bases, with 9 bases left between them. This CDR3 has 14 residues.

This clonotype was recorded at least ten times. The chain employs TRBV7-2 and TRBJ2-1, with D unresolved. The V end lost 1 base, the J end lost 5 bases, and 9 bases lay between the germline ends. This CDR3 is 14 amino acids long. Germline assignment: CDR1 SGHTA and CDR2 FQGNSA. The CDR3 protein is CASSLDGGNNEQFF. The CDR3 bases are TGTGCCAGCAGCTTAGACGGTGGTAACAATGAGCAGTTCTTC.

In this sample, this clonotype turned up a few times. The chain uses TRBV4-1 and TRBJ1-1; D gene uncertain. The CDR3 is made up of 14 amino acids. Trimming cost V 6 bases and J 2 bases, with 13 bases left between them. Germline V lookup: CDR1 MGHRA, CDR2 YSYEKL. The CDR3 coding sequence is TGCGCCAGCAGTTTTGGACGGCGTAACACTGAAGCTTTCTTT. Translation: CASSFGRRNTEAFF.

This clonotype was counted many times. This sequence joins TRBV24-1 and TRBJ2-2; either TRBD1 or TRBD2 may fit D (5 bases each). The V end was cut by 5 bases, the J end by 2 bases, with 14 bases between. CDR3 length: 16 amino acids. Germline V gene sequence: CDR1 KGHDR, CDR2 SFDVKD. CDR3 DNA sequence: TGTGCCACCAGTGCTCGGGACGCAGGTAACACCGGGGAGCTGTTTTTT. It specifies CATSARDAGNTGELFF.

There are many counts of this clonotype. The genes are TRBV7-2 and TRBJ1-5; D ambiguous. V lost 4 bases and J lost 3, with 13 bases in between. Germline lookup yields CDR1 SGHTA and CDR2 FQGNSA. This CDR3 comprises 15 residues. The CDR3 sequence is CASSWTDVSNQPQHF. The CDR3 nucleotides read TGTGCCAGCAGCTGGACCGACGTTTCCAATCAGCCCCAGCATTTT.

This clonotype has at least ten counts. The rearrangement links TRBV7-2 to TRBJ2-1, with 8 bases aligning to TRBD2. The CDR3 runs to 16 residues. The junction had 13 bases not matched to a gene; V was cut back by 7 bases and J by 5 bases. Germline CDR1 SGHTA, CDR2 FQGNSA. The CDR3 protein is CASNLLGGAFNNEQFF. DNA for the CDR3: TGTGCCAGCAACCTTCTCGGGGGGGCGTTTAACAATGAGCAGTTCTTC.

This sequence joins TRBV5-6 and TRBJ2-7, with D tentatively TRBD2 (5 bases). The CDR3 contains 15 residues. Germline lookup yields CDR1 SGHDT and CDR2 YYEEEE. Trimming took 3 bases from V and 0 from J, leaving 13 bases between them. The CDR3 DNA is TGTGCCAGCAGCTATCGGGATTACGACTCCTACGAGCAGTACTTC. Translated, it gives CASSYRDYDSYEQYF. Combining the CDR3 with reference TRBV5-6 and TRBJ2-7 gives the whole variable domain DAGVTQSPTHLIKTRGQQVTLRCSPKSGHDTVSWYQQALGQGPQFIFQYYEEEERQRGNFPDRFSGHQFPNYSSELNVNALLLGDSALYLCASSYRDYDSYEQYFGPGTRLTVT.

The rearrangement joins TRBV20-1 to TRBJ2-3, with 7 positions matching TRBD1. The CDR3 contains 16 residues. V trimming: 6 bases; J trimming: 4 bases; junction bases outside the gene matches: 16. Germline V gives CDR1 DFQATT, CDR2 SNEGSKA (reference sequence). CDR3 nucleotide sequence: TGCAGTGCCTTACCCCTTAGCTTAGGGGGCTCAGATACGCAGTATTTT. It yields the protein CSALPLSLGGSDTQYF.

This sequence joins TRBV28 and TRBJ1-1; tentative D call: TRBD1 (6 bases). Germline CDR1 and CDR2: MDHEN and SYDVKM. CDR3 length equals 14 residues. V lost 2 bases, J lost 5 bases, and 12 bases lay in between. CDR3 sequence reads: CASSLRGARTEAFF. DNA of the CDR3: TGTGCCAGCAGTTTAAGGGGGGCAAGGACTGAAGCTTTCTTT.

V gene TRBV9 combines with J gene TRBJ1-4, with D possibly matching TRBD1 (6 bases). This CDR3 spans 16 amino acids. Germline assignment: CDR1 SGDLS and CDR2 YYNGEE. Trimming removed 3 bases at V and 2 bases at J, with 14 bases between. In DNA, the CDR3 is TGTGCCAGCAGCGCGACGACCGGACAGACTAATGAAAAACTGTTTTTT. Amino acid sequence: CASSATTGQTNEKLFF. Drawing the rest from reference TRBV9 and TRBJ1-4, the complete variable domain is DSGVTQTPKHLITATGQRVTLRCSPRSGDLSVYWYQQSLDQGLQFLIQYYNGEERAKGNILERFSAQQFPDLHSELNLSSLELGDSALYFCASSATTGQTNEKLFFGSGTQLSVL.

At least ten counts were recorded for this clonotype. The chain couples TRBV29-1 to TRBJ1-4; possibly TRBD1 for D (5 bases). Per the germline V gene, CDR1 is SQVTM and CDR2 is ANQGSEA. The V gene lost 7 bases and the J gene lost 5 bases, with 14 bases spanning the gap. The CDR3 sequence is 13 residues long. The CDR3 loop is CSACRDFNEKLFF. CDR3 bases: TGCAGCGCTTGCCGGGACTTCAATGAAAAACTGTTTTTT. The full variable domain, its missing parts supplied by reference TRBV29-1 and TRBJ1-4, is SAVISQKPSRDICQRGTSLTIQCQVDSQVTMMFWYRQQPGQSLTLIATANQGSEATYESGFVIDKFPISRPNLTFSTLTVSNMSPEDSSIYLCSACRDFNEKLFFGSGTQLSVL.

The chain joins TRBV15 to TRBJ2-7; no reliable D call. The CDR3 is 17 residues long. Germline V CDR1 and CDR2: LNHNV, YYDKDF (reference sequence). V gave up 0 bases and J gave up 1 base, with 16 bases separating them. CDR3: CATSRDEASVGSYEQYF. The CDR3 DNA reads TGTGCCACCAGCAGAGATGAGGCGTCCGTCGGATCCTACGAGCAGTACTTC.

Many counts were recorded for this clonotype. The gene calls are TRBV11-2 and TRBJ1-5; D not resolved. This CDR3 is 13 amino acids long. Germline V lookup: CDR1 SGHAT, CDR2 FQNNGV. Between the trimmed V and J ends, which lost 5 bases and 1 base, there was a span of 6 bases. CDR3 in amino acids: CASSVDSNQPQHF. The CDR3 DNA reads TGTGCCAGCAGCGTTGACAGCAATCAGCCCCAGCATTTT.

This clonotype has ten or more counts. This chain uses TRBV20-1 with TRBJ1-5, with 7 nucleotides matching TRBD1. Unmatched junction bases numbered 6, after V lost 6 bases and J lost 4 bases. The CDR3 covers 13 residues. CDR1 is DFQATT and CDR2 is SNEGSKA in the germline V gene (reference sequence). The CDR3 nucleotides read TGCAGTGCCGCCCAGGGGGTGAATCAGCCCCAGCATTTT. Amino acid sequence: CSAAQGVNQPQHF.

The table lists this clonotype with many counts. The V and J genes are TRBV5-5 and TRBJ2-3; D uncertain. CDR3 size: 14 residues. Trimming stripped 1 base from V and 4 bases from J, with 10 bases between. Germline V gene lookup returns CDR1 SGHKS and CDR2 YYEKEE (reference sequence). The CDR3 coding sequence is TGTGCCAGCAGCTTGACAATGCTAGCAGATACGCAGTATTTT. The encoded protein is CASSLTMLADTQYF. The variable domain in full, completed from reference TRBV5-5 and TRBJ2-3, reads DAGVTQSPTHLIKTRGQQVTLRCSPISGHKSVSWYQQVLGQGPQFIFQYYEKEERGRGNFPDRFSARQFPNYSSELNVNALLLGDSALYLCASSLTMLADTQYFGPGTRLTVL.

The rearrangement links TRBV28 to TRBJ2-7, with 12 bases aligning to TRBD2. With V trimmed by 5 bases and J by 4 bases, 9 bases remained unmatched. Germline assignment: CDR1 MDHEN and CDR2 SYDVKM. This CDR3 contains 16 residues. CDR3 sequence: CASSPRTSGIRYEQYF. CDR3 sequence (DNA): TGTGCCAGCAGTCCCCGGACTAGCGGGATTCGGTACGAGCAGTACTTC. Using reference TRBV28 and TRBJ2-7 for the parts outside the CDR3, the full variable domain is DVKVTQSSRYLVKRTGEKVFLECVQDMDHENMFWYRQDPGLGLRLIYFSYDVKMKEKGDIPEGYSVSREKKERFSLILESASTNQTSMYLCASSPRTSGIRYEQYFGPGTRLTVT.

This clonotype was recorded at least ten times. The rearrangement links TRBV27 to TRBJ1-2; 8 nucleotides match TRBD1. CDR3 length equals 14 residues. J lost 4 bases, V lost 7 bases, and 8 bases had no gene match. Germline CDR1 MNHEY, CDR2 SMNVEV (reference sequence). CDR3 residues: CASTSQGAGYGYTF. CDR3 coding DNA: TGTGCCAGCACAAGTCAGGGGGCTGGCTATGGCTACACCTTC.

This clonotype came up a few times. The chain couples TRBV6-5 to TRBJ2-7; D is tentatively TRBD1 or TRBD2 (5 bases each). The V gene's germline CDR1 is MNHEY and CDR2 SVGAGI. CDR3 length: 15 amino acids. Trimming removed 2 bases at V and 7 bases at J, with 18 bases between. CDR3 DNA: TGTGCCAGCAGTTACCGGGACCGGCATTCCGGGGAGCAGTACTTC. As protein: CASSYRDRHSGEQYF.

Many counts were recorded for this clonotype. CDR3 DNA sequence: TGTGCCAGCAGCCACGGGTCACCCCTCCACTTT. Translating it yields CASSHGSPLHF. The chain couples TRBV7-2 to TRBJ1-6, with D hard to call. Germline CDR1 is SGHTA and CDR2 is FQGNSA. V was cut by 5 bases and J by 10 bases, with 6 bases left in between. This CDR3 spans 11 amino acids.

This clonotype was recorded many times. The rearrangement uses TRBV7-2 and TRBJ2-3; no firm D call. CDR1 SGHTA and CDR2 FQGNSA come from the germline V gene. The CDR3 spans 13 residues. With 1 base removed from V and 3 bases from J, the gap between germline ends came to 5 bases. The CDR3 region is CASSLDLTDTQYF. The CDR3 nucleotides read TGTGCCAGCAGCTTAGATTTGACAGATACGCAGTATTTT.

The chain uses TRBV20-1 and TRBJ1-2, with 7 positions matching TRBD1. The trim removed 6 bases at V and 8 bases at J, leaving 6 bases unmatched. Per the germline V gene, CDR1 is DFQATT and CDR2 is SNEGSKA (reference sequence). The CDR3 length is 11 residues. The chain's CDR3 is CSAPTGSGYTF. The CDR3 DNA reads as TGCAGTGCCCCGACAGGGAGCGGCTACACCTTC.

The chain joins TRBV28 to TRBJ1-1; tentative D call: TRBD1 (5 bases). The V and J ends lost 1 base and 1 base respectively, with 7 bases between them. Germline V lookup: CDR1 MDHEN, CDR2 SYDVKM. This CDR3 is 14 amino acids long. The chain's CDR3 is CASSLSGQNTEAFF. CDR3 DNA sequence: TGTGCCAGCAGTTTATCGGGGCAGAACACTGAAGCTTTCTTT.

This clonotype was counted ten times or more. V and J are TRBV5-4 and TRBJ1-3; D is ambiguous. V lost 5 bases to trimming and J lost 5 bases, with 8 bases between them. The CDR3 covers 12 residues. Germline lookup yields CDR1 SGHNT and CDR2 YYREEE (reference sequence). The CDR3 reads CASSGNRNTIYF. The DNA for the CDR3 is TGTGCCAGCAGTGGGAATCGAAACACCATATATTTT.